The rows below give T cell receptor beta chains drawn from one sample of a study of human T cells and chemical hapten exposure. MiXCR was run by TCRdb on the RACE reads, yielding one entry per CDR3 protein. The repertoire holds roughly 34,000 distinct CDR3 sequences, with about 6.3% as singletons. Here the sequenced sample was whole blood, taken in connection with sensitization to the hapten diphenylcyclopropenone (DPC). Receptors originate from a woman in her 30s with alopecia areata. Some clones in this sample may be carry-over from other donors' samples. Both conserved end residues are part of each CDR3. The D gene is left open where the match is weak. Clone size is given for some rows only: seen once, a few or many times, or a class if the clone is expanded.

d_call | j_call | v_call | clone_size | cdr3_nt | cdr3_aa
NA | TRBJ2-7 | TRBV6-5 | NA | TGTGCCACCCAAAGCTCCGCTGGGGGCGCCCCCTACGAGCAGTACTTC | CATQSSAGGAPYEQYF
NA | TRBJ2-3 | TRBV10-3 | few | TGTGCCACCCGAGGGGGGACGCACACAGATACGCAGTATTTT | CATRGGTHTDTQYF
TRBD1 | TRBJ2-7 | TRBV6-6 | many | TGTGCCAGCAGTTCGACAGGGGGCGAGCAGTACTTC | CASSSTGGEQYF
NA | TRBJ2-7 | TRBV28 | many | TGTGCCAGCAGTTCATTCCTTCACCAGACCAGGGAGCAGTACTTC | CASSSFLHQTREQYF
NA | TRBJ1-2 | TRBV7-8 | NA | TGTGCCAGCAGCCTGGCGCCAGGCAATGGCTACACCTTC | CASSLAPGNGYTF
TRBD1 | TRBJ1-6 | TRBV30 | NA | TGTGCCCGGTCGGGGACAGGGGGCAATTCACCCCTCCACTTT | CARSGTGGNSPLHF
NA | TRBJ2-1 | TRBV4-3 | many | TGCGCCAGCAGCCAAGATACAGGGTCCTACAATGAGCAGTTCTTC | CASSQDTGSYNEQFF
TRBD1 | TRBJ2-1 | TRBV6-2/TRBV6-3 | many | TGTGCCAGCAGTTACTCAGATCGGACAGGGAAGAGTGAGCAGTTCTTC | CASSYSDRTGKSEQFF
TRBD2 | TRBJ2-3 | TRBV7-2 | medium-sized | TGTGCCAGCAGTCCCTTAATCCACGGGGGGGCCGGTAGGAATACGCAGTATTTT | CASSPLIHGGAGRNTQYF
TRBD2 | TRBJ2-1 | TRBV20-1 | NA | TGCAGTGCTAACCCCAGCGGGGGTTACAATGAGCAGTTCTTC | CSANPSGGYNEQFF
NA | TRBJ2-2 | TRBV27 | NA | TGTGCCAGCAGTTTATCTTGGGCCGGGGAGCTGTTTTTT | CASSLSWAGELFF
NA | TRBJ1-1 | TRBV29-1 | few | TGCAGCGTTTCTGAGGGAAACACTGAAGCTTTCTTT | CSVSEGNTEAFF
TRBD2 | TRBJ2-3 | TRBV4-3 | many | TGCGCCAGCAGCCAAGCCGCCCTGGGCGGACTAGATTTGACAGATACGCAGTATTTT | CASSQAALGGLDLTDTQYF
NA | TRBJ2-2 | TRBV5-6 | few | TGTGCCAGCAGCTTCCCCTCCGGGGAGCTGTTTTTT | CASSFPSGELFF
NA | TRBJ1-3 | TRBV11-1 | many | TGTGCCAGCAGCCCTACTGGAAACACCATATATTTT | CASSPTGNTIYF
TRBD2 | TRBJ2-1 | TRBV4-2 | many | TGTGCCAGCAGCCAAGCCCTAGCGGGGGGGCCGAATGAGCAGTTCTTC | CASSQALAGGPNEQFF
TRBD1 | TRBJ2-3 | TRBV28 | few | TGTGCCAGCAGTGACGCGCGAACATTCCTACAGGGGGCCAGGGGAGATACGCAGTATTTT | CASSDARTFLQGARGDTQYF
TRBD1 | TRBJ1-1 | TRBV18 | many | TGTGCCAGCTCACCAATGTCAGGGGGCGTCTCCGGCACTGAAGCTTTCTTT | CASSPMSGGVSGTEAFF
NA | TRBJ2-4 | TRBV28 | many | TGTGCCAGCAGTTTGGCTGAGACAGTCCCCTTCAAAAACATTCAGTACTTC | CASSLAETVPFKNIQYF
TRBD1 | TRBJ1-3 | TRBV9 | many | TGTGCCAGCAGCGGCATAATCCGTATGGAGGACAGGGCTGGAAACACCATATATTTT | CASSGIIRMEDRAGNTIYF
NA | TRBJ2-3 | TRBV10-3 | few | TGTGCCATCAGTGAGTCAGGCGAAAGAGCAGATACGCAGTATTTT | CAISESGERADTQYF
TRBD1 | TRBJ1-4 | TRBV15 | many | TGTGCCACCAGCAGGGAACCAACAGGGGGGCGTGAAAAACTGTTTTTT | CATSREPTGGREKLFF
NA | TRBJ1-1 | TRBV5-1 | few | TGCGCCAGCAGCTTGGTTCCGGGGGCAACTGAAGCTTTCTTT | CASSLVPGATEAFF
NA | TRBJ1-3 | TRBV6-2/TRBV6-3 | few | TGTGCCAGCAGTTCGGGTCGCCTCTCTGGAAACACCATATATTTT | CASSSGRLSGNTIYF